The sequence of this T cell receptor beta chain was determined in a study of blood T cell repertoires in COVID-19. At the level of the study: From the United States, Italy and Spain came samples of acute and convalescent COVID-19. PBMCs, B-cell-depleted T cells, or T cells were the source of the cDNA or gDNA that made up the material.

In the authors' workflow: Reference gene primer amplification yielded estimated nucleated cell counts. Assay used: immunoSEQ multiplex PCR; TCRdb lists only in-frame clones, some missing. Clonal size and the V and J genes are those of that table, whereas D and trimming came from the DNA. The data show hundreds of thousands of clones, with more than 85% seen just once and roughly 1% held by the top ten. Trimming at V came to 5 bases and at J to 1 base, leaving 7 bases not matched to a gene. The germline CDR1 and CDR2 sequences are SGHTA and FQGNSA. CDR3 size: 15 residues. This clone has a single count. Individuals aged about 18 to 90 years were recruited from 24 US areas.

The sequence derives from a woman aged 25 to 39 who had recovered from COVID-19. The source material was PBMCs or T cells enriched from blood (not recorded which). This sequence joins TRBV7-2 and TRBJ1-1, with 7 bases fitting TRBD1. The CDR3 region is CASSTYRGGNTEAFF. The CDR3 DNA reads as TGTGCCAGCAGCACATACAGGGGAGGGAACACTGAAGCTTTCTTT.